These 30 T cell receptor beta chains were all obtained from the same sample, sequenced in a study of T cells in Graves' hyperthyroidism and ophthalmopathy. Amplification yielded TCR beta CDR3 regions, with RNA transcripts as the source. TCR CDR3 regions were first amplified by RT-PCR with HTBI primers. TCRdb itself ran the multiplex PCR reads through MiXCR, one entry per CDR3 protein. Found here are around 580,000 distinct CDR3 sequences, 16% of them singletons; the top ten hold roughly 18%. Material for sequencing was blood. The origin of the receptors is a woman under 30 with Graves' hyperthyroidism.

In DNA, the CDR3 is TGTGCCATCGGGACAGGGGGCGAACGTGGAACTGAAGCTTTCTTT. The encoded protein is CAIGTGGERGTEAFF. V is TRBV10-3 and J is TRBJ1-1; 12 bases fit TRBD1. The V segment lost 8 bases and the J segment 5 bases; nucleotides outside the gene matches: 9. The CDR3 totals 15 residues. Germline values: CDR1 ENHRY, CDR2 SYGVKD.

The rearrangement joins TRBV18 to TRBJ1-3; the match to TRBD1 covers 7 bases. Trimming took 5 bases from V and 2 from J; bases not matched to a gene: 6. This CDR3 spans 15 amino acids. Per germline, CDR1 KGHSH and CDR2 LQKENI. The chain's CDR3 is CASSTATGTGNTIYF. The CDR3 DNA follows: TGTGCCAGCTCAACGGCGACAGGGACTGGAAACACCATATATTTT.

The chain employs TRBV9 and TRBJ1-1; 8 positions match TRBD1. The trim removed 4 bases at V and 3 bases at J, leaving 8 bases unmatched. This CDR3 has 15 amino acids. Germline V lookup: CDR1 SGDLS, CDR2 YYNGEE. The CDR3 is CASSPGQDWYTEAFF. DNA of the CDR3: TGTGCCAGCAGCCCGGGACAGGATTGGTACACTGAAGCTTTCTTT.

This clonotype was counted only a few times. This rearrangement joins TRBV19 to TRBJ2-1; 8 bases line up with TRBD2. Germline trimming cut 3 bases from V and 6 bases from J; bases unmatched to any gene: 7. CDR3 length equals 15 residues. Germline V gives CDR1 LNHDA, CDR2 SQIVND (reference sequence). The CDR3 reads CASSIEAGGLNEQFF. CDR3 sequence (DNA): TGTGCCAGTAGTATCGAGGCGGGAGGACTCAATGAGCAGTTCTTC. The variable domain in full, completed from reference TRBV19 and TRBJ2-1, reads DGGITQSPKYLFRKEGQNVTLSCEQNLNHDAMYWYRQDPGQGLRLIYYSQIVNDFQKGDIAEGYSVSREKKESFPLTVTSAQKNPTAFYLCASSIEAGGLNEQFFGPGTRLTVL.

In its sample, this clonotype was seen many times. The chain combines TRBV18 with TRBJ1-2, with D perhaps TRBD1 (5 bases). Germline V gene lookup returns CDR1 KGHSH and CDR2 LQKENI. The CDR3 has 14 residues. V lost 3 bases and J 4 bases, leaving 12 bases between the germline ends. In nucleotides, the CDR3 is TGTGCCAGCTCACCCCCGGGACGGCCCTATGGCTACACCTTC. This sequence encodes CASSPPGRPYGYTF.

This clonotype occurred many times. The rearrangement links TRBV7-2 to TRBJ1-4; a weak D match, TRBD1 (5 bases). The length of the CDR3 is 14 residues. Trimming stripped 3 bases from V and 5 bases from J, with 10 bases between. Germline CDR1 reads SGHTA; CDR2 reads FQGNSA. The DNA of the CDR3 is TGTGCCAGCAGCTTCGACAGAAGCAATGAAAAACTGTTTTTT. It codes for CASSFDRSNEKLFF.

This clonotype has at least ten counts. The DNA is left out, because the CDR3 cannot be placed on it with certainty; the CDR3 is given as TCRdb lists it. The rearrangement joins TRBV19 to TRBJ1-2. The CDR3 is 13 residues long, ends included. Germline V gene lookup returns CDR1 LNHDA and CDR2 SQIVND (reference sequence). CDR3: CASTSAASYGYTF.

Many counts were recorded for this clonotype. The J gene is TRBJ2-7, the V gene TRBV7-8; TRBD2 matches at 11 bases. The CDR3 spans 15 residues. V was pared by 5 bases and J by 3 bases, with 6 bases of the junction left unmatched. CDR1 is SGHVS, CDR2 FQNEAQ, per germline. CDR3 bases: TGTGCCAGCAGCCGAGGGACTAGCGGAAACTACGAGCAGTACTTC. Its translation: CASSRGTSGNYEQYF. Looking up the rest from reference TRBV7-8 and TRBJ2-7 gives the full variable domain: GAGVSQSPRYKVAKRGQDVALRCDPISGHVSLFWYQQALGQGPEFLTYFQNEAQLDKSGLPSDRFFAERPEGSVSTLKIQRTQQEDSAVYLCASSRGTSGNYEQYFGPGTRLTVT.

This clonotype was found many times. The V gene is TRBV12-3 or TRBV12-4, the J gene TRBJ2-3; 10 nucleotides match TRBD2. V dropped 4 bases and J dropped 5; count of bases not matched to a gene: 3. The CDR3 is made up of 14 amino acids. CDR3 nucleotides: TGTGCCAGCAGTTCACGGACTAGCGGAGATACGCAGTATTTT. Its protein is CASSSRTSGDTQYF.

This clonotype was seen at least ten times. The chain joins TRBV2 to TRBJ1-5; 8 bases map to TRBD1. Trimming removed 6 bases from V and 4 bases from J; junction bases left unmatched: 5. Germline V CDR1 and CDR2: SNHLY, FYNNEI. This CDR3 is built from 14 residues. The CDR3 is CASRTTGENQPQHF. The CDR3 bases are TGTGCCAGCAGGACGACAGGGGAAAATCAGCCCCAGCATTTT.

This clonotype was seen ten or more times. The chain has TRBV28 and TRBJ2-7, with TRBD1 matching over 10 bases. The ends lost 6 bases at V and 6 bases at J; junction bases unmatched: 5. The CDR3 is made up of 13 amino acids. From germline, CDR1 is MDHEN and CDR2 SYDVKM. Written as DNA, the CDR3 is TGTGCCAGCAGGGGACAGGGGCTTTCCGAGCAGTACTTC. It encodes CASRGQGLSEQYF.

The table lists this clonotype with a few counts. This chain uses TRBV28 with TRBJ1-1, with D perhaps matching TRBD1 (5 bases). The germline V and J ends were trimmed by 5 bases and 6 bases, with 10 bases remaining between them. The CDR3 length is 12 residues. CDR1 is MDHEN, CDR2 SYDVKM, per germline. The CDR3 loop is CASSPGGSEAFF. In DNA form, the CDR3 reads TGTGCCAGCAGTCCTGGGGGGTCTGAAGCTTTCTTT.

This clonotype has a handful of counts. A much larger clone is a single base away; this may be a read error. The conserved final phenylalanine or tryptophan is absent from the CDR3, which likely points to a read error. This chain connects TRBV20-1 to TRBJ2-7; D uncertain. The CDR3 length is 14 residues. Between the trimmed V and J ends, which lost 1 base and 0 bases, there was a span of 10 bases. CDR1 is DFQATT, CDR2 SNEGSKA, per germline (reference sequence). The CDR3 DNA reads as TGCAGTGCTAGAGGGCAACGCAGCTCCTACGAGCAGTACCTC. Encoded protein: CSARGQRSSYEQYL.

The V call is TRBV19, the J call TRBJ2-3; the D gene is possibly TRBD1 (6 bases). The V and J ends lost 6 bases and 3 bases respectively, with 16 bases between them. This CDR3 has 15 residues. Germline values: CDR1 LNHDA, CDR2 SQIVND (reference sequence). CDR3 region: CASRATLRGTDTQYF. CDR3 nucleotide sequence: TGTGCCAGTAGAGCTACCTTAAGGGGGACAGATACGCAGTATTTT.

The sample holds many counts of this clonotype. The rearrangement links TRBV5-6 to TRBJ2-7; 7 bases match TRBD1. Trimming removed 3 bases from V and 0 bases from J; junction bases left unmatched: 6. The CDR3 has 15 amino acids. The V gene's germline CDR1 is SGHDT and CDR2 YYEEEE. The CDR3 bases are TGTGCCAGCAGCTCCCGACAGGGCCTCTCCTACGAGCAGTACTTC. Amino acid sequence: CASSSRQGLSYEQYF.

This clonotype has a handful of counts. V is TRBV10-3 and J is TRBJ2-3; D may be TRBD2 (6 bases). In germline, CDR1 is ENHRY, CDR2 SYGVKD. Trimming left V 11 bases short and J 0 bases short, with 15 bases between. CDR3 length equals 14 residues. In nucleotides, the CDR3 is TGTGCCGCGGGGAGGCAGCCAAGCACAGATACGCAGTATTTT. Translating it yields CAAGRQPSTDTQYF.

This clonotype came up many times. This chain connects TRBV7-3 to TRBJ1-4; D not resolved. CDR1 and CDR2 (germline): SGHTA, FQGTGA. Between the trimmed V and J ends, which lost 0 bases and 6 bases, there was a span of 5 bases. CDR3 length equals 13 residues. This chain's CDR3 is CASSLTKDEKLFF. The CDR3, as DNA: TGTGCCAGCAGCTTAACAAAGGATGAAAAACTGTTTTTT.

The sample holds a few counts of this clonotype. The chain links TRBV7-2 to TRBJ2-2, with 8 bases fitting TRBD2. Germline lookup yields CDR1 SGHTA and CDR2 FQGNSA. With V trimmed by 5 bases and J by 4 bases, 9 bases remained unmatched. CDR3 length: 16 amino acids. The CDR3 loop is CASSQRGLGSTGELFF. CDR3 DNA: TGTGCCAGCAGCCAGCGGGGACTAGGAAGCACCGGGGAGCTGTTTTTT. Together with reference TRBV7-2 and TRBJ2-2, the CDR3 gives the full variable domain: GAGVSQSPSNKVTEKGKDVELRCDPISGHTALYWYRQSLGQGLEFLIYFQGNSAPDKSGLPSDRFSAERTGGSVSTLTIQRTQQEDSAVYLCASSQRGLGSTGELFFGEGSRLTVL.

The V and J genes are TRBV4-2 and TRBJ2-2; 11 bases are a match to TRBD1. The junction had 6 bases not matched to a gene; V was cut back by 2 bases and J by 7 bases. This CDR3 is built from 16 residues. Germline CDR1 reads LGHNA; CDR2 reads YNFKEQ. The CDR3 nucleotides are TGTGCCAGCAGCCAACTGGGGGGACAGGGGGACGGGGAGCTGTTTTTT. Encoded protein: CASSQLGGQGDGELFF.

Regarding this clonotype: A much larger clone lies a single base off, so this may be a read error. The chain couples TRBV5-1 to TRBJ2-1; the D gene is possibly TRBD1 (5 bases). CDR3 length: 13 residues. Germline CDR1 is SGHRS and CDR2 is YFSETQ. This chain's CDR3 is CASSLDADNEHFF. The CDR3 DNA reads as TGCGCCAGCAGCTTGGATGCGGACAATGAGCACTTCTTC.

There are many counts of this clonotype. The rearrangement joins TRBV29-1 to TRBJ2-7; 8 nucleotides match TRBD1. The V segment lost 6 bases and the J segment 0 bases; nucleotides outside the gene matches: 10. The germline V gene encodes CDR1 SQVTM and CDR2 ANQGSEA. The CDR3 is made up of 15 amino acids. CDR3 residues: CSVVTGTGISYEQYF. As DNA, the CDR3 is TGCAGCGTAGTCACCGGGACAGGCATCTCCTACGAGCAGTACTTC.

The V gene is TRBV9, the J gene TRBJ2-1; D perhaps matches TRBD1 (6 bases). The germline V gene has CDR1 SGDLS and CDR2 YYNGEE. The CDR3 is 17 amino acids. V was cut by 4 bases and J by 0 bases, with 17 bases left in between. The CDR3 reads CASSITRSRGSYNEQFF. CDR3 DNA sequence: TGTGCCAGCAGCATCACCCGTAGCAGGGGCTCCTACAATGAGCAGTTCTTC.

The chain has TRBV10-1 and TRBJ1-5; tentatively, D is TRBD1 (5 bases). Germline assignment: CDR1 WNHNN and CDR2 SYGVQD (reference sequence). This CDR3 is built from 15 residues. V dropped 2 bases and J dropped 2 bases, with 10 bases sitting between them. CDR3 region: CASSEDPGGNQPQHF. The CDR3 nucleotides are TGCGCCAGCAGTGAGGACCCGGGGGGCAATCAGCCCCAGCATTTT.

This clonotype occurred many times. The genes are TRBV30 and TRBJ2-7, with D maybe TRBD1 (6 bases). CDR1 and CDR2 (germline): GTSNPN, SVGIG (reference sequence). Trimming stripped 3 bases from V and 6 bases from J, with 12 bases between. This CDR3 is 12 amino acids long. CDR3 coding DNA: TGTGCCTGGAGAGGGGGAAGTGGCGAGCAGTACTTC. It yields the protein CAWRGGSGEQYF. The full variable domain, with the rest looked up from reference TRBV30 and TRBJ2-7, is SQTIHQWPATLVQPVGSPLSLECTVEGTSNPNLYWYRQAAGRGLQLLFYSVGIGQISSEVPQNLSASRPQDRQFILSSKKLLLSDSGFYLCAWRGGSGEQYFGPGTRLTVT.

This clonotype was recorded a few times. V is TRBV12-5 and J is TRBJ1-3; D remains ambiguous. This CDR3 is 18 amino acids long. Trimming left V 0 bases short and J 0 bases short, with 15 bases between. In germline, CDR1 is LGHNT, CDR2 FRNRAP. CDR3 bases: TGTGCTAGTGGTTTGGTACTACTAGCAGACCCCTCTGGAAACACCATATATTTT. It yields the protein CASGLVLLADPSGNTIYF.

This clonotype has a handful of counts. This sequence joins TRBV28 and TRBJ2-7; maybe TRBD2 (6 bases). The CDR3 spans 14 residues. Per the germline V gene, CDR1 is MDHEN and CDR2 is SYDVKM. Trimming removed 7 bases from V and 2 bases from J, with 15 bases in between. CDR3 amino acids: CASIQPAGTYEQYF. The CDR3 region has the DNA TGTGCCAGCATCCAGCCTGCGGGGACCTACGAGCAGTACTTC.

This clonotype has a count of ten or more. The chain has TRBV2 and TRBJ2-5; TRBD2 aligns across 7 bases. J was trimmed by 5 bases and V by 3 bases; bases with no gene match: 6. This CDR3 has 14 amino acids. Per the germline V gene, CDR1 is SNHLY and CDR2 is FYNNEI. CDR3 sequence: CASSDPSGGETQYF. In DNA, the CDR3 is TGTGCCAGCAGTGACCCTAGCGGCGGGGAGACCCAGTACTTC.

The sample holds many counts of this clonotype. V is TRBV27 and J is TRBJ2-1; 8 nucleotides agree with TRBD2. Per the germline V gene, CDR1 is MNHEY and CDR2 is SMNVEV (reference sequence). After removal of 5 bases from V and 8 bases from J, the junction contained 14 bases not matched to a gene. This CDR3 is 16 amino acids long. For the CDR3, the DNA is TGTGCCAGCAGTCCCCGGGGGAGCGGGAGAGGGGATGAGCAGTTCTTC. Translated, it gives CASSPRGSGRGDEQFF.

V is TRBV18 and J is TRBJ1-3; no firm D call. The CDR3 is 15 residues long. V was shortened by 2 bases and J by 0 bases, with 8 bases between the two germline ends. Germline V gene lookup returns CDR1 KGHSH and CDR2 LQKENI. CDR3 DNA sequence: TGTGCCAGCTCACCAACACTTAACTCTGGAAACACCATATATTTT. This sequence encodes CASSPTLNSGNTIYF.

The V and J genes are TRBV9 and TRBJ1-2; 7 positions agree with TRBD1. V was clipped by 3 bases and J by 8 bases; unmatched bases: 13. Germline values: CDR1 SGDLS, CDR2 YYNGEE. This CDR3 region has 15 residues. CDR3 protein: CASSAHRQGLGGYTF. The CDR3 DNA follows: TGTGCCAGCAGCGCCCACCGACAGGGCCTAGGGGGCTACACCTTC.